Listed below are T cell receptor beta chains from one sample, sequenced in a study of graft-versus-host responses after intestinal transplantation. Clones were read by immunoSEQ multiplex PCR, and TCRdb kept only the in-frame ones, dropping some. This table holds roughly 46,000 clones, over 85% found once. Here the sequenced sample was PBMCs, taken about 790 days after a first intestinal transplant, on the day of a second. These receptors came from a human patient who received an intestinal transplant, so some T cells may come from the graft donor. CDR3s leave out the opening cysteine and the closing phenylalanine or tryptophan. The D gene is left open where the match is weak. Size is stated for part of the rows, as once, few or many counts, or as a class when the clone is expanded.

>TRBV28|TRBJ1-3|-|-|14
ASSLYPDSSGNTIY
>TRBV9|TRBJ2-2|TRBD2|-|15
ASSVVNSGRNTGELF
>TRBV10-3|TRBJ1-1|TRBD1|-|13
AISEWDSPNTEAF
>TRBV9|TRBJ2-5|TRBD2|-|12
ASSVGTKGETQY
>TRBV28|TRBJ2-1|TRBD2|-|14
ASSSSGAGSYNEQF
>TRBV7-9|TRBJ1-2|TRBD1|-|12
ASSWARGRGGYT
>TRBV4-1|TRBJ2-7|-|-|15
ASSQDWNGVNPYEQY
>TRBV13|TRBJ2-7|-|-|12
ASSLVGEKDEQY
>TRBV2|TRBJ2-7|-|-|12
ASARDQTREPRH
>TRBV28|TRBJ1-2|-|-|14
ASSLYRTDFGYGYT
>TRBV28|TRBJ2-4|-|-|11
ASRFGGANIQY
>TRBV7-9|TRBJ2-5|-|-|14
ASSSSTARKQETQY
>TRBV7-3|TRBJ1-1|-|-|11
ASSSGEGQAAF
>TRBV6-1|TRBJ1-1|-|-|13
ASTRVGRGGTEAF
>TRBV27|TRBJ2-7|-|-|13
ASSLSYGTREEQY
>TRBV6-1|TRBJ2-1|-|-|10
ALGASYNEQF
>TRBV10-1|TRBJ2-4|TRBD2|once|14
ASSETRTSLGNIQY
>TRBV10-3|TRBJ1-5|-|-|13
AISEQGRSNQPQH
>TRBV29-1|TRBJ1-2|-|-|10
SVESSLYGYT
>TRBV6-4|TRBJ2-3|-|-|11
ASGTSSTDTQY
>TRBV25-1|TRBJ2-1|TRBD2|-|12
TQPGLAVGDEQF
>TRBV30|TRBJ1-4|TRBD1|once|12
AWSAGQGSEKLF
>TRBV5-1|TRBJ2-3|TRBD2|-|16
ASSLSNVGGLDWDTQY
>TRBV9|TRBJ1-1|TRBD1|-|12
ASSLQTGDTEAF
>TRBV10-3|TRBJ2-1|-|-|13
AISATGTPRDEQF
>TRBV11-2|TRBJ1-2|TRBD1|-|12
ASSPTGGPYGYT
>TRBV19|TRBJ2-1|TRBD2|-|13
ASSTSGASYNEQF
>TRBV5-4|TRBJ2-7|TRBD1|-|18
ASSTLPGTVVVEFTYEQY
>TRBV7-9|TRBJ2-1|-|-|11
ASSLLNENEQF
>TRBV28|TRBJ2-1|TRBD2|-|16
ASSFFLLTSGRDNEQF
>TRBV7-8|TRBJ2-2|-|-|14
ASSSPPGGITGELF
>TRBV18|TRBJ1-1|-|-|10
ASSEGGTEAF
>TRBV5-1|TRBJ1-2|-|-|13
ASRKSRTVYYGYT
>TRBV5-1|TRBJ1-1|-|once|12
ASSPYRSNTEAF
>TRBV9|TRBJ2-5|-|-|11
ASSVIPQETQY
>TRBV7-9|TRBJ2-7|TRBD2|-|15
ASSFPRGTSGPGEQY
>TRBV29-1|TRBJ2-3|-|-|10
SVVQVGDTQY
>TRBV19|TRBJ1-6|-|-|11
ASSISLNSPLH
>TRBV7-3|TRBJ2-5|-|once|11
ASSPGPQETQY
>TRBV6-5|TRBJ2-6|-|-|14
ASSYSSAVGANVLT
>TRBV7-8|TRBJ1-4|-|-|14
ASSRFTDSYNEKLF
>TRBV7-3|TRBJ2-2|-|-|13
ASSLTFKGTGELF
>TRBV7-2|TRBJ2-7|TRBD1|-|11
ASSVDREREQY
>TRBV18|TRBJ2-2|-|-|14
ASSPPEQVLTGELF
>TRBV5-1|TRBJ2-2|TRBD1|-|14
ASSPHRDRVPGELF
>TRBV28|TRBJ2-7|-|-|12
ASSLGNRAYEQY
>TRBV30|TRBJ1-2|TRBD1|-|11
AGSPWTGGVVT
>TRBV6-1|TRBJ1-1|-|once|10
ASTKWSDEAF